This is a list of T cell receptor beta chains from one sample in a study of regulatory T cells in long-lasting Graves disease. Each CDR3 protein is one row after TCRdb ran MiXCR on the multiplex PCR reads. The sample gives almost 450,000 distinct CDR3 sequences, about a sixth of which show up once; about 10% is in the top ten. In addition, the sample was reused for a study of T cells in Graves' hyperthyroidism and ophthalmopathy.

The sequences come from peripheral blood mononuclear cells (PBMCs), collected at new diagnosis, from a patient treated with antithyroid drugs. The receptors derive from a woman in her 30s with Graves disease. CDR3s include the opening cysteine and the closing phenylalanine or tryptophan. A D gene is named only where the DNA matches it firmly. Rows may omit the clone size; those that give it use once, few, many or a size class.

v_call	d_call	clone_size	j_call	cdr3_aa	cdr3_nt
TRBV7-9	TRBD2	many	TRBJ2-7	CASSSLEAGGPSYEQYF	TGTGCCAGCAGCTCCCTGGAGGCGGGAGGGCCCTCCTACGAGCAGTACTTC
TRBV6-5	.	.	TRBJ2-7	CASSYSYGNYEQYF	TGTGCCAGCAGTTACTCGTACGGGAACTACGAGCAGTACTTC
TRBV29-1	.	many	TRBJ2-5	CSVIGPETQYF	TGCAGCGTCATCGGACCGGAGACCCAGTACTTC
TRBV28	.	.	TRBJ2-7	CASSLSTYEQYF	TGTGCCAGCAGTTTATCAACCTACGAGCAGTACTTC
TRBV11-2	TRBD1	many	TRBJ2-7	CASSPIGVGTGYEQYF	TGTGCCAGCAGTCCGATTGGGGTCGGGACAGGGTACGAGCAGTACTTC
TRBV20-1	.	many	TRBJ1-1	CSAPRWGNTEAFF	TGCAGTGCCCCTCGTTGGGGAAACACTGAAGCTTTCTTT
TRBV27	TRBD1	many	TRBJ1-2	CASSLRGQGNYGYTF	TGTGCCAGCAGTTTACGGGGACAGGGAAATTATGGCTACACCTTC
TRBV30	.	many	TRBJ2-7	CAWIPRTSSYEQYF	TGTGCCTGGATTCCCAGGACGAGCTCCTACGAGCAGTACTTC
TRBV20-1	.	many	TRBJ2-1	CSHLHGGPYNEQFF	TGCAGCCACCTTCACGGCGGGCCGTACAATGAGCAGTTCTTC
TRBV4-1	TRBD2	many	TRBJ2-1	CASSRGSSGSYNEQFF	TGCGCCAGCAGCCGGGGGTCTAGCGGGAGTTACAATGAGCAGTTCTTC
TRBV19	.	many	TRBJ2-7	CASSIGLGSYEQYF	TGTGCCAGTAGTATAGGCCTAGGTTCCTACGAGCAGTACTTC
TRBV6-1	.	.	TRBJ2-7	CASRPGDRPPNEQYF	TGTGCCAGCAGGCCGGGAGACAGGCCTCCTAACGAGCAGTACTTC
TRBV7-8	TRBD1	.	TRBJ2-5	CASSLGSGTGTETQYF	TGTGCCAGCAGCTTAGGCAGCGGGACAGGGACGGAGACCCAGTACTTC
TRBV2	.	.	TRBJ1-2	CASRRGLGRNYGYTF	TGTGCCAGCAGGAGAGGTTTAGGGAGGAACTATGGCTACACCTTC
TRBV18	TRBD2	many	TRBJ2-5	CASSPRLAMGETQYF	TGTGCCAGCTCACCACGACTAGCCATGGGTGAGACCCAGTACTTC
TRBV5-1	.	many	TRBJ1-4	CASSLQGVGEKLFF	TGCGCCAGCAGCTTACAGGGTGTAGGAGAAAAACTGTTTTTT
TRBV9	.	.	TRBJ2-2	CASSVRGTANTGELFF	TGTGCCAGCAGCGTACGAGGAACAGCGAACACCGGGGAGCTGTTTTTT
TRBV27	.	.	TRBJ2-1	CASSLVGYGTNEQFF	TGTGCCAGCAGTTTAGTGGGCTATGGGACCAATGAGCAGTTCTTC